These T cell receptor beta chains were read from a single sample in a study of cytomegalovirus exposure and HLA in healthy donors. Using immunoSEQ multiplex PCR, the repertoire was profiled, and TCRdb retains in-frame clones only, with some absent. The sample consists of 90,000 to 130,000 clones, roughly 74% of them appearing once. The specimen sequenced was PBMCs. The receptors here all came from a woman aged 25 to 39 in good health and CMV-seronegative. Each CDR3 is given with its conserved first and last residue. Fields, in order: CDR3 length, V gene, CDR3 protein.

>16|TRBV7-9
CASSPIRDPGDYGYTF
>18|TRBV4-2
CASSQYQGTSPGTGELFF
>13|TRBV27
CASSFDRYNEQFF
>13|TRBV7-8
CASTPTGFYGYTF
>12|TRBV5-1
CASSPDRDGYTF
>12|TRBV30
CAWNRGNTEAFF
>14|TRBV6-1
CASSLRTGGSEQFF
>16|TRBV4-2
CASSAGLSEAGDEQFF
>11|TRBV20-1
CSAFKNTEAFF
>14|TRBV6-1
CASSERGGDQPQHF
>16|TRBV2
CASTPPQGTGPYEQYF
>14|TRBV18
CASSRGPDSYGYTF
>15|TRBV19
CASSIGSVRGTEAFF
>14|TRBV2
CASSEQGIGYGYTF
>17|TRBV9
CASSVGVGNGAQETQYF
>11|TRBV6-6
CASSSGPVAFF
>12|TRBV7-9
CASSGDRGGYTF
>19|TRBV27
CASSSRDRGRKRGQETQYF
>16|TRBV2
CATGTGGTTSNQPQHF
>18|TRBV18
CASSPRLLLAGDSYEQYF
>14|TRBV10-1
CASSESGQQETQYF
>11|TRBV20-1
CSAPSWETQYF
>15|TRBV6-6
CASNRPGTGGPGQYF
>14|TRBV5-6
CASSLVYRVPEAFF
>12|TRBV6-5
CASRHGTLEAFF
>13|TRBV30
CAWSVQSSYEQYF
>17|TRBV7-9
CASSFTGTSGGSDTQYF
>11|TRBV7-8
CASSRQEGYTF
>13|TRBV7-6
CASSFGTGQPQHF
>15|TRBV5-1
CASSLEGIRGQPQHF
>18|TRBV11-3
CASSPPPSLRRSSYEQYF
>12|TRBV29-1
CSVKAGLHGYTF
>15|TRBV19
CASSITPEGVYGYTF
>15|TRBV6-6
CASSYEDRIRETQYF
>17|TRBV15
CATSPLPGLAGEREQFF
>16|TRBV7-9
CASSLAPGQLITEAFF
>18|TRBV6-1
CASSGPSGRGATNEKLFF
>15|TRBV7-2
CASSLAGAGGETQYF
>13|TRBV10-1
CASSEVTGQPQHF
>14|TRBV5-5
CATQESGSSGEQFF